This TCR beta chain was sequenced for a study of graft-versus-host responses after intestinal transplantation. Study-wide context: Recipients had multivisceral, liver-intestinal, or isolated intestinal transplants. Each recipient received anti-thymocyte globulin induction, then tacrolimus and steroids for around three years.

For this clone: Its target is not known.

This CDR3 contains 14 residues. Germline lookup yields CDR1 SGHTA and CDR2 FQGNSA. The J segment lost 6 bases and the V segment lost 1 base, leaving 3 bases of the junction unmatched. TCRdb's table, derived via immunoSEQ multiplex PCR, lists solely in-frame clones and lacks some. The sample holds 130,000 to 150,000 clones; around nine tenths are singletons and the top ten take around 0.2%. General study points: GvH clones surfaced in recipient marrow, some emerging earlier in ileum or blood.

The sequence derives from a human donor who received an intestinal transplant. This sample comprised unstimulated CD4+ T cells sorted from spleen or lymph node cells, obtained before intestinal transplant. The genes are TRBV7-2 and TRBJ2-1; 7 positions agree with TRBD2. CDR3 sequence reads: CASSLVASGNEQFF. CDR3 DNA: TGTGCCAGCAGCTTAGTGGCTAGCGGCAATGAGCAGTTCTTC.